This T cell receptor beta chain was found in a study of T cells in Graves' hyperthyroidism and ophthalmopathy. The study's findings and limits: Within blood appeared most thyroid clonotypes that had expanded above 0.001. Stable hyperthyroidism and ophthalmopathy were separated using 13 V-J signatures. It was a median approximately 6.9 months before onset that the model predicted ophthalmopathy.

As regards this clonotype: The antigen is undetermined.

Germline CDR1 KGHSH, CDR2 LQKENI. The CDR3 has 16 amino acids. V shed 6 bases and J 4 bases; nucleotides not matched to a gene: 10. A lack of ophthalmopathy progression within 18 months defined stable Graves' hyperthyroidism. From RNA transcripts, TCR beta CDR3 regions were amplified. Primed by the HTBI set, a first-round RT-PCR was run on the TCR CDR3. TCRdb re-analysed the multiplex PCR reads in MiXCR, keeping a single row per CDR3 protein. This table holds 200,000 to 250,000 distinct CDR3 sequences, about 15% found once. The chain joins TRBV18 to TRBJ2-1, with TRBD2 identical over 9 bases. Sequenced input: blood. The TCR comes from a woman aged 50 to 65 with Graves' hyperthyroidism. Here the CDR3 reads CASSPPLGLAYNEQFF. CDR3 sequence (DNA): TGTGCCAGCTCGCCTCCCTTGGGACTAGCTTACAATGAGCAGTTCTTC. Drawing the rest from reference TRBV18 and TRBJ2-1, the complete variable domain is NAGVMQNPRHLVRRRGQEARLRCSPMKGHSHVYWYRQLPEEGLKFMVYLQKENIIDESGMPKERFSAEFPKEGPSILRIQQVVRGDSAAYFCASSPPLGLAYNEQFFGPGTRLTVL.